The clone carrying this TCR beta chain was found once. As originally analysed: Researchers report that nucleated cell counts were estimated from reference gene primer amplification. TCRdb's copy holds only in-frame clones and misses some; the assay was immunoSEQ multiplex PCR. From that table come the V and J calls and clone size; the DNA was used to work out D and trimming. The sample holds about 90,000 clones, 80% seen once. This sample was taken from a study of blood T cell repertoires in COVID-19. The overall study: Samples taken during acute and convalescent COVID-19 were collected in the United States, Italy and Spain. T cells, B-cell-depleted T cells, or PBMCs provided the cDNA or gDNA that served as material.

V was cut by 2 bases and J by 5 bases, with 12 bases left in between. The CDR3 is 14 amino acids. Germline V lookup: CDR1 LNHDA, CDR2 SQIVND (reference sequence). This receptor was taken from a woman in her seventies with acute or convalescent COVID-19. The chain couples TRBV19 to TRBJ1-1, with D tentatively TRBD1 (6 bases). Material: peripheral blood. The CDR3 loop is CASSITGMGTEAFF. In nucleotides, the CDR3 is TGTGCCAGTAGTATAACAGGGATGGGAACTGAAGCTTTCTTT.